The 16 T cell receptor beta chains reported below all come from one sample, sequenced in a study of blood T cell repertoires in COVID-19. Clones were sequenced by immunoSEQ multiplex PCR, and TCRdb holds only the in-frame ones, with some missing. The table records a few hundred thousand clones, 87% of them present only once. The sample taken for sequencing was peripheral blood. The receptor source for this set is a man younger than 35 with active or convalescent COVID-19.

The chain is built from TRBV28 and TRBJ2-1, with D maybe TRBD2 (5 bases). Trimming took off 6 bases at V and 5 bases at J, with 14 bases between the two ends. This CDR3 comprises 14 residues. CDR1 is MDHEN and CDR2 is SYDVKM in the germline V gene. The CDR3 spells CASSLLRVHNEQFF. CDR3 bases: TGTGCCAGCAGCCTATTGAGGGTCCACAATGAGCAGTTCTTC.

This sequence joins TRBV21-1 and TRBJ2-3; TRBD2, as called in the table, went unchecked against the DNA. TRBV21-1 is a documented pseudogene. The CDR3 is made up of 19 amino acids. This CDR3 reads CASSTTGRDLNSSTDTQYF. In DNA, the CDR3 is TGTGCCAGCAGCACAACCGGGCGGGACCTGAACTCTAGCACAGATACGCAGTATTTT.

The V and J genes are TRBV7-6 and TRBJ2-5, with 9 bases that match TRBD2. The CDR3 is 16 amino acids. Germline CDR1 reads SGHVS; CDR2 reads FNYEAQ. V lost 2 bases to trimming and J lost 3 bases; unmatched junction nucleotides: 7. The CDR3 loop is CASSLLVAGAKETQYF. CDR3 in DNA: TGTGCCAGCAGCTTATTGGTAGCGGGGGCAAAAGAGACCCAGTACTTC. The full variable domain, its missing parts supplied by reference TRBV7-6 and TRBJ2-5, is GAGVSQSPRYKVTKRGQDVALRCDPISGHVSLYWYRQALGQGPEFLTYFNYEAQQDKSGLPNDRFSAERPEGSISTLTIQRTEQRDSAMYRCASSLLVAGAKETQYFGPGTRLLVL.

The chain is built from TRBV7-9 and TRBJ1-1, with 7 bases aligning to TRBD1. The CDR3 is 15 residues long. The V and J ends lost 5 bases and 6 bases, in that order; junction bases with no gene match: 12. The V gene's germline CDR1 is SEHNR and CDR2 FQNEAQ (reference sequence). The CDR3 nucleotides are TGTGCCAGCAGCAGTGCGGCCAGGGGGTTCGCTGAAGCTTTCTTT. This codes for CASSSAARGFAEAFF.

This chain links TRBV12-3 or TRBV12-4 with TRBJ2-3, with a tentative D call TRBD1 (6 bases). This CDR3 comprises 13 residues. Between the trimmed V and J ends, which lost 3 bases and 4 bases, there was a span of 8 bases. CDR3 nucleotides: TGTGCCAGCAGTTTGCCAGGGGCAGATACGCAGTATTTT. Its protein is CASSLPGADTQYF.

This chain connects TRBV4-3 to TRBJ2-3; 12 bases map to TRBD2. The V gene end was trimmed by 4 bases and the J gene end by 7 bases; junction bases not matched to a gene: 12. The CDR3 totals 17 residues. Germline CDR1 LGHNA, CDR2 YSLEER. The CDR3 region is CASSPRLAGDPTYTQYF. The CDR3 nucleotides read TGCGCCAGCAGCCCCAGACTAGCGGGGGATCCCACGTATACGCAGTATTTT.

The V gene is TRBV20-1, the J gene TRBJ2-3; 13 bases are a match to TRBD2. The V gene's germline CDR1 is DFQATT and CDR2 SNEGSKA (reference sequence). After removal of 3 bases from V and 4 bases from J, the junction contained 7 bases not matched to a gene. CDR3 length: 16 residues. In nucleotides, the CDR3 is TGCAGTGCTAGTACTAGCGGGAGGGCAGGGGCAGATACGCAGTATTTT. It encodes CSASTSGRAGADTQYF.

J is TRBJ2-1 and V is TRBV6-1, with 10 bases lining up with TRBD2. The V gene's germline CDR1 is MNHNS and CDR2 SASEGT. The CDR3 is 14 amino acids. V trimming: 8 bases; J trimming: 8 bases; junction bases outside the gene matches: 9. The chain's CDR3 is CASSPGLAFHEQFF. In DNA, the CDR3 is TGTGCCAGCTCCCCGGGACTAGCGTTCCATGAGCAGTTCTTC.

The rearrangement links TRBV28 to TRBJ2-7, with 7 nucleotides matching TRBD1. The CDR3 is 16 residues long. Germline V gives CDR1 MDHEN, CDR2 SYDVKM. The ends lost 3 bases at V and 2 bases at J; junction bases unmatched: 10. Here the CDR3 reads CASSLGIPGQTYEQYF. In DNA form, the CDR3 reads TGTGCCAGCAGTTTGGGTATTCCGGGACAGACCTACGAGCAGTACTTC. Complete variable domain (other parts from reference TRBV28 and TRBJ2-7): DVKVTQSSRYLVKRTGEKVFLECVQDMDHENMFWYRQDPGLGLRLIYFSYDVKMKEKGDIPEGYSVSREKKERFSLILESASTNQTSMYLCASSLGIPGQTYEQYFGPGTRLTVT.

The V call is TRBV7-3, the J call TRBJ2-5; weak D call: TRBD1 (6 bases). The CDR3 is 15 residues long. Germline values: CDR1 SGHTA, CDR2 FQGTGA. V dropped 2 bases and J dropped 4 bases, with 14 bases sitting between them. The CDR3 coding sequence is TGTGCCAGCAGCTTACGGGGACAATATCCAGAGACCCAGTACTTC. Translating it yields CASSLRGQYPETQYF.

The chain couples TRBV7-2 to TRBJ2-7, with 8 bases matching TRBD2. V trimming: 5 bases; J trimming: 0 bases; junction bases outside the gene matches: 6. CDR1 is SGHTA, CDR2 FQGNSA, per germline. The CDR3 runs 15 residues. CDR3 residues: CASSLAGGGSYEQYF. DNA of the CDR3: TGTGCCAGCAGCCTCGCCGGGGGGGGCTCCTACGAGCAGTACTTC.

The chain employs TRBV10-3 and TRBJ2-3, with 8 nucleotides matching TRBD2. CDR1 is ENHRY and CDR2 is SYGVKD in the germline V gene. The CDR3 covers 14 residues. Trimming cost V 6 bases and J 5 bases; bases outside gene matches: 7. CDR3 bases: TGTGCCATCAGACCCCGGGAGGGAGTAGATACGCAGTATTTT. It specifies CAIRPREGVDTQYF.

The genes are TRBV27 and TRBJ2-2, with TRBD2 as a possible D gene (5 bases). This CDR3 region has 18 residues. Per the germline V gene, CDR1 is MNHEY and CDR2 is SMNVEV (reference sequence). Trimming pared 6 bases from V and 3 bases from J, leaving 23 bases between. CDR3 coding DNA: TGTGCCAGCAGCAAAATATTTTACGGGGAAAGGGACACCGGGGAGCTGTTTTTT. It is translated as CASSKIFYGERDTGELFF.

The genes are TRBV7-2 and TRBJ2-3; a possible D gene is TRBD1 (6 bases). The germline V and J ends were trimmed by 4 bases and 4 bases, with 12 bases remaining between them. This CDR3 contains 14 residues. The germline CDR1 and CDR2 sequences are SGHTA and FQGNSA. The CDR3 loop is CASSSTGFPDTQYF. In nucleotides, the CDR3 is TGTGCCAGCAGCTCAACAGGGTTCCCAGATACGCAGTATTTT.

The chain carries TRBV5-1 and TRBJ1-2; D not resolved. CDR3 length: 13 residues. Trimming removed 7 bases at V and 2 bases at J, with 12 bases between. CDR1 and CDR2 from the germline V gene are SGHRS and YFSETQ. The CDR3 region has the DNA TGCGCCAGCCGTCAGAAAGAAAACTATGGCTACACCTTC. Translated, it gives CASRQKENYGYTF.

Details on this clone: This same CDR3 is encoded by further DNA sequences in the sample. The chain links TRBV6-2 or TRBV6-3 to TRBJ2-7; 7 positions agree with TRBD1. J lost 6 bases, V lost 2 bases, and 4 bases had no gene match. Germline CDR1 MNHEY, CDR2 SVGEGT. The length of the CDR3 is 13 residues. In nucleotides, the CDR3 is TGTGCCAGCAGTTACCTTACAGGGGCCGAGCAGTACTTC. This codes for CASSYLTGAEQYF.